A single count supports the clone carrying this T cell receptor (beta chain). The antigen is unknown. Germline V lookup: CDR1 SQVTM, CDR2 ANQGSEA. CDR3 length: 13 residues. Trimming stripped 5 bases from V and 6 bases from J, with 11 bases between. Clones were read by immunoSEQ multiplex PCR, and TCRdb kept only the in-frame ones, dropping some. The table records 100,000 to 150,000 clones, around 90% of them present only once. This specimen comes from a study of T cell responses to AZD1222 COVID-19 vaccine. Study context: Pooled samples include second doses given at about 4 or 12 weeks. Notes on the study in general: Mapped onto spike, vaccine-associated CD4 TCRs spanned it and were dominant at 160-218 and 743-854. White British donors predominated, females outnumbered males, and clonal diversity was possibly underestimated.

This sample comprised peripheral blood, obtained on day 0 of AZD1222 vaccination. The TCR originated in an adult in good health. The rearrangement links TRBV29-1 to TRBJ1-6, with D hard to call. DNA for the CDR3: TGCAGCGTTAAGTCGGGCGGTAATTCACCCCTCCACTTT. This codes for CSVKSGGNSPLHF.